This section outlines one T cell receptor beta chain sequence together with its context. Its antigen is unidentified. The DNA is omitted, as the CDR3 cannot be located on it reliably, and the CDR3 follows TCRdb's listing. This specimen comes from a study of shared clonotypes between healthy human individuals. Overall study: Every donor yielded three CD4 naive, three CD4 memory, two CD8 naive and one CD8 memory plate.

Study-level points and caveats: Naive subsets typically showed greater estimated richness than memory subsets.

At the deep level, the assay was run. Using immunoSEQ multiplex PCR, the repertoire was profiled, and TCRdb retains in-frame clones only, with some absent. This sample has a few million clones; 85% to 95% occur once, and the top ten carry 0.37%. Splitting of CD4+ cells produced CD45RA+ naive and CD45RA-negative memory subsets. The germline V gene has CDR1 MNHEY and CDR2 SVGAGI. The CDR3 extends over 11 residues, inclusive of both ends. The receptor was derived from a young man in good health. Some clones in this sample may be carry-over from other donors' samples. The sample was naive CD4+ T cells from PBMCs. Stated subset: CD45RA+ positively selected. The chain carries TRBV6-5 and TRBJ2-1. The CDR3 protein is CASSSSAEQFF.